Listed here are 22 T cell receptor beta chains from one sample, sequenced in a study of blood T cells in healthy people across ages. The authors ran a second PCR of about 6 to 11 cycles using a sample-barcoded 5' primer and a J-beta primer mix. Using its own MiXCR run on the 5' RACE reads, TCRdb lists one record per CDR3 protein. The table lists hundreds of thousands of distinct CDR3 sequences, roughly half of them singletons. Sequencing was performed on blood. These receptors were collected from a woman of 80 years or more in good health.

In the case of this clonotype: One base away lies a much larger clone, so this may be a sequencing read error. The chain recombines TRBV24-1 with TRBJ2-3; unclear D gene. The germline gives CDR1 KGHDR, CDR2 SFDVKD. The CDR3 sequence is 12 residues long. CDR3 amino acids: CATSDITETQYF. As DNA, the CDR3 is TGTGCCACCAGTGATATCACAGAGACGCAGTATTTT.

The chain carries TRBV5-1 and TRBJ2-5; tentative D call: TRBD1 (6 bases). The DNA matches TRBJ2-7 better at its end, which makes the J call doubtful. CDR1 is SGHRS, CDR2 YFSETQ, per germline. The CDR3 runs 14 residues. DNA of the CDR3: TGCGCCAGCAGTTCCGACAGGAATATCTACGAGCAGTACTTC. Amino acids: CASSSDRNIYEQYF.

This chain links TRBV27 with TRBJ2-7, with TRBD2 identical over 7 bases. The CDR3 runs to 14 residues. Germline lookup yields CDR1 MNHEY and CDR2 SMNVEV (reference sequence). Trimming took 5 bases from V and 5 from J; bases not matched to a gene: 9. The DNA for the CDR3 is TGTGCCAGCAGTGGCGGGAGCCCCGGGAACGAGCAGTACTTC. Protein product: CASSGGSPGNEQYF.

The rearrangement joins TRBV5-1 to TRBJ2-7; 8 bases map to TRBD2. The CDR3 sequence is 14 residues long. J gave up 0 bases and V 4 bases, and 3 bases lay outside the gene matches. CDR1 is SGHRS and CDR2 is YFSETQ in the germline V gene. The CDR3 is CASSPSGGSYEQYF. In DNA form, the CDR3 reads TGCGCCAGCAGCCCCAGCGGGGGCTCCTACGAGCAGTACTTC.

CDR3 sequence reads: CASSQDIGRSSYNEQFF. The CDR3 nucleotides read TGCGCCAGCAGCCAAGATATCGGGAGAAGCTCCTACAATGAGCAGTTCTTC. The chain uses TRBV4-3 and TRBJ2-1, with D tentatively TRBD2 (6 bases). The V gene lost 0 bases and the J gene lost 0 bases, with 12 bases spanning the gap. Germline CDR1 LGHNA, CDR2 YSLEER. This CDR3 spans 17 amino acids.

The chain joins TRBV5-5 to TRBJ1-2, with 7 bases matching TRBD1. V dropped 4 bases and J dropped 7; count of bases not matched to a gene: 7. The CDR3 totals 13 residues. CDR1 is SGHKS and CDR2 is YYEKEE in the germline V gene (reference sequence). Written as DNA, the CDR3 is TGTGCCAGCAGCCGGGGACAGTCTGTTGGCTACACCTTC. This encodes CASSRGQSVGYTF.

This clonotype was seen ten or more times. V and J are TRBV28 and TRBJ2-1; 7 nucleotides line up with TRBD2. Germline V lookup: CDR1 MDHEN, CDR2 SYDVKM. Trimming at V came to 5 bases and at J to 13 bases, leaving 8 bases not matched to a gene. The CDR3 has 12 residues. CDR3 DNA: TGTGCCAGCAGTACCCCAGCGGGATCCCAGTTCTTC. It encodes CASSTPAGSQFF.

CDR3 in DNA: TGTGCCAGTGACGACAGGGCTGGAAACACCATATATTTT. Amino acid sequence: CASDDRAGNTIYF. V gene TRBV7-2 combines with J gene TRBJ1-3, with 7 bases that match TRBD1. V lost 9 bases to trimming and J lost 2 bases; unmatched junction nucleotides: 4. CDR1 is SGHTA and CDR2 is FQGNSA in the germline V gene. CDR3 length equals 13 residues.

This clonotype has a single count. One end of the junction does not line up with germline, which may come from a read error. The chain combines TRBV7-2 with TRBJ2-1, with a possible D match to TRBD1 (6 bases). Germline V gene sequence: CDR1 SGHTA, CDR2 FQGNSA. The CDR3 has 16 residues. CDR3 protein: CASSPMGAWGLDEQFF. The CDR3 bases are TGTGCCAGCAGCCCCATGGGAGCGTGGGGGCTGGATGAGCAGTTTTTC.

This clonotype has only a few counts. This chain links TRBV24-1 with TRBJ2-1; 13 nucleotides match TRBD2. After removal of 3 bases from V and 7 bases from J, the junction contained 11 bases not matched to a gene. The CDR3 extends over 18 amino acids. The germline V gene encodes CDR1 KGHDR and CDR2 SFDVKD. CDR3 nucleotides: TGTGCCACCAGTGATACTCTTCCACGGACTAGCGGGAGAAATGAGCAGTTCTTC. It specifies CATSDTLPRTSGRNEQFF.

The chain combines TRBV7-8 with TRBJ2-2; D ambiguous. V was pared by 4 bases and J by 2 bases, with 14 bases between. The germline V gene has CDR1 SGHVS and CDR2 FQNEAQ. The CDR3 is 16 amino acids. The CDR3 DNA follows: TGTGCCAGCAGCTACCATCGCATACAAAACACCGGGGAGCTGTTTTTT. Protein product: CASSYHRIQNTGELFF.

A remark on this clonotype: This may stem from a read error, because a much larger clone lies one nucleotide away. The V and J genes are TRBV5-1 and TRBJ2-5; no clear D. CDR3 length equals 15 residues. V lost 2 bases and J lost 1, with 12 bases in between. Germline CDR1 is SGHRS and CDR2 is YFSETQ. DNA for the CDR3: TGCGCCAGCAGCTTTAACCCGGCCTTCCAAGAGACCCAGTACTTC. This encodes CASSFNPAFQETQYF.

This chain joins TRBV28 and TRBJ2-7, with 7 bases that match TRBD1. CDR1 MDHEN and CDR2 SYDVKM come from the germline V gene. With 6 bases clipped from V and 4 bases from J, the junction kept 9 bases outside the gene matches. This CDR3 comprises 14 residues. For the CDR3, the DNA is TGTGCCAGCAGCCTGGGACAGCCTAATTACGAGCAGTACTTC. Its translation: CASSLGQPNYEQYF.

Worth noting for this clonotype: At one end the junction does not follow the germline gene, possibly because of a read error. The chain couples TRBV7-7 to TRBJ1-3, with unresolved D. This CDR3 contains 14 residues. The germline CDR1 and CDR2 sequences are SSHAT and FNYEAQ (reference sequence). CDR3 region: CTSSPEPSGNTIYF. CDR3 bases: TGTACCAGCAGCCCGGAGCCCTCTGGAAACACCATATATTTT.

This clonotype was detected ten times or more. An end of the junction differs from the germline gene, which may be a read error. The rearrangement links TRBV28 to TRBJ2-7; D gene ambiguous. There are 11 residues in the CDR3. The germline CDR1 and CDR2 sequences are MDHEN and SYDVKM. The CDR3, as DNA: TGTGCCGGCAGTTCAAGCCCTGAGCAGTACTTC. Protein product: CAGSSSPEQYF.

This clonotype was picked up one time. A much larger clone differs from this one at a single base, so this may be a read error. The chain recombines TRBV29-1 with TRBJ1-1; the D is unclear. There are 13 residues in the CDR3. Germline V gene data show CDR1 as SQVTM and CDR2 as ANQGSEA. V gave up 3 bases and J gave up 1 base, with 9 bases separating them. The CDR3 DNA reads TGCAGCGTTGATTGGGCCCCGAACACTGAAGCTTTCTTT. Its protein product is CSVDWAPNTEAFF.

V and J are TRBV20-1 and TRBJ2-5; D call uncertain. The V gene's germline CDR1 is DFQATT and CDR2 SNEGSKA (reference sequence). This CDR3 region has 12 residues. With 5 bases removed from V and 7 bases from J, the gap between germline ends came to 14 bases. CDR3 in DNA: TGCAGTGCTCTCGACCCTTCAGTGACCCAGTACTTC. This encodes CSALDPSVTQYF.

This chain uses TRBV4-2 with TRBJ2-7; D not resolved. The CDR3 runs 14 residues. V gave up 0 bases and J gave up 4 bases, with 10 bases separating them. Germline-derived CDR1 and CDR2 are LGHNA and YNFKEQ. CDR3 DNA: TGTGCCAGCAGCCAAGATCTGGGCCAGTACGAGCAGTACTTC. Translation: CASSQDLGQYEQYF.

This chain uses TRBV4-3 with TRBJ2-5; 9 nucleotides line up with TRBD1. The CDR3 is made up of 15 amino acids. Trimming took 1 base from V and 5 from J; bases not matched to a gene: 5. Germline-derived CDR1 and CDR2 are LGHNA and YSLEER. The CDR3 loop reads CASSQGRDRVETQYF. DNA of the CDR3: TGCGCCAGCAGCCAAGGAAGGGACAGGGTGGAGACCCAGTACTTC.

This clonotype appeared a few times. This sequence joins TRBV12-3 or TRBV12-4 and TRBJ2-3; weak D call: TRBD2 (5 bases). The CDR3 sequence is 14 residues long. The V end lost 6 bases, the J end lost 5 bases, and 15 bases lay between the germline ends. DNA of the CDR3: TGTGCCAGCAGCTTCAGTGCGGGCTTAGATACGCAGTATTTT. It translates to CASSFSAGLDTQYF.

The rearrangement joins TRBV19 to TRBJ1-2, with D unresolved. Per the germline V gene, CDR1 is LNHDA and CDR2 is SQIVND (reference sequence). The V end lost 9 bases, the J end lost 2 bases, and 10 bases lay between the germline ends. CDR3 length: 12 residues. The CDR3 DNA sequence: TGTGCCAGCGCACTGGGGAACTATGGCTACACCTTC. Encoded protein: CASALGNYGYTF.

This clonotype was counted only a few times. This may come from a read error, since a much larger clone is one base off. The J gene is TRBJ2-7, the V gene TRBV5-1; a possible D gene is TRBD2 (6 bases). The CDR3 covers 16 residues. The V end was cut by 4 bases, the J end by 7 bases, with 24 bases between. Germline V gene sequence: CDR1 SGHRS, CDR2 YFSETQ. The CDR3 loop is CASSLRGTGTYNEQYF. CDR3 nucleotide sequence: TGCGCCAGCAGCCTGCGCGGGACCGGGACCTACAATGAGCAGTACTTC.